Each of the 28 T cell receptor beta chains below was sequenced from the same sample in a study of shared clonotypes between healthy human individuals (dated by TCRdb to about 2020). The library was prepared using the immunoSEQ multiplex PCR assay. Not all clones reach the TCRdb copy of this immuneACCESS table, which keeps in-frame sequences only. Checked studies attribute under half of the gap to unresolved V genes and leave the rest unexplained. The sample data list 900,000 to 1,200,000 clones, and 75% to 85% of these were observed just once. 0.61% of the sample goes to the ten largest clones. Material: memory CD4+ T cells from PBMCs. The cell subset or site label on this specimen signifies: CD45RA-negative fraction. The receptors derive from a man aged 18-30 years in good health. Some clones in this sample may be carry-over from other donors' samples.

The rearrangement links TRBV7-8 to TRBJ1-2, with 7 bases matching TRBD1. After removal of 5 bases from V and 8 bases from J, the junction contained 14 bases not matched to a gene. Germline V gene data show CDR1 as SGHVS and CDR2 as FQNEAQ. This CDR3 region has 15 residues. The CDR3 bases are TGTGCCAGCAGCCCACTCAGGGGGGGCGCTTGGGGCTACACCTTC. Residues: CASSPLRGGAWGYTF.

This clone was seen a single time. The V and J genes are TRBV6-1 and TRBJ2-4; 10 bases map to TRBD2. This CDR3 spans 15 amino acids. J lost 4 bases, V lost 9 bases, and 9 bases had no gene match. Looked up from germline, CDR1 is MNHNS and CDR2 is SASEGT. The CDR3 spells CASKEASGGKNIQYF. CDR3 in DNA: TGTGCCAGTAAGGAGGCTAGCGGGGGAAAAAACATTCAGTACTTC.

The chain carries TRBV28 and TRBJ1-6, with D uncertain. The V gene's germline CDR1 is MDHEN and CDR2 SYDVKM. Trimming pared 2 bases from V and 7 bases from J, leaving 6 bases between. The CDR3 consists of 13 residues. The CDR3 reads CASSLRGNSPLHF. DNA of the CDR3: TGTGCCAGCAGTTTACGGGGAAATTCACCCCTCCACTTT.

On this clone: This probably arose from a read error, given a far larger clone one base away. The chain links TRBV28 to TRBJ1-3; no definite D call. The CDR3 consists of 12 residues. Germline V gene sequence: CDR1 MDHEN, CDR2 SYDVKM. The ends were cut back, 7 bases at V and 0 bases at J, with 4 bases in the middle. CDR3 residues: CASTGSGNTIYF. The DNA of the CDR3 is TGTGCCAGCACAGGCTCTGGAAACACCATATATTTT.

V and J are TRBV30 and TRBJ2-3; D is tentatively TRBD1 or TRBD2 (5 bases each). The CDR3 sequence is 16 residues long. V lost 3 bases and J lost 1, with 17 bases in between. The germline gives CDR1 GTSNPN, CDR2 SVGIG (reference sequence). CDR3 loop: CAWSVGAGGGTDTQYF. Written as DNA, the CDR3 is TGTGCCTGGAGCGTAGGGGCGGGTGGCGGCACAGATACGCAGTATTTT.

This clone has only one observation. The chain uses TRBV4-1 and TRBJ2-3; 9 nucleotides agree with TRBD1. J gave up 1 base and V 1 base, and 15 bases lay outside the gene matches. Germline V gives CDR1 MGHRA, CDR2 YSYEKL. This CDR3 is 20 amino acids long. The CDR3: CASSQVRFIGRDRGTDTQYF. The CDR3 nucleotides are TGCGCCAGCAGCCAAGTCCGCTTTATAGGACGGGACAGGGGCACAGATACGCAGTATTTT.

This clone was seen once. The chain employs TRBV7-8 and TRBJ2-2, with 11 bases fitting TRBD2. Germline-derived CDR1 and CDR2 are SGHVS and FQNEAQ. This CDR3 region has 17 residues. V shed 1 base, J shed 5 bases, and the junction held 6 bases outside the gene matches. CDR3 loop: CASSLDSWTSGTGELFF. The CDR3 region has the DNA TGTGCCAGCAGCTTAGACTCTTGGACTAGCGGGACCGGGGAGCTGTTTTTT.

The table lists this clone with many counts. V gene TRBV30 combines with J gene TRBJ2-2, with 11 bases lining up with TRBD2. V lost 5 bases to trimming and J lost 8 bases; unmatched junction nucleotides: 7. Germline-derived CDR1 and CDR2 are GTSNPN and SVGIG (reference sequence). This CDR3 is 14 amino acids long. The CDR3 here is CAWAQTSGKGELFF. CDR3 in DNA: TGTGCCTGGGCCCAGACTAGCGGGAAAGGGGAGCTGTTTTTT.

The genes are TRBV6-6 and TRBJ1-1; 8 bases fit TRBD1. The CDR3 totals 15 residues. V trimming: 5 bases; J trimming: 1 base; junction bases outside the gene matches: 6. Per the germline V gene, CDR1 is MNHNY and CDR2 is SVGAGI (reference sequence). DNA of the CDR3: TGTGCCAGCAGTCCGCTGGACAGGGCGAACACTGAAGCTTTCTTT. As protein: CASSPLDRANTEAFF.

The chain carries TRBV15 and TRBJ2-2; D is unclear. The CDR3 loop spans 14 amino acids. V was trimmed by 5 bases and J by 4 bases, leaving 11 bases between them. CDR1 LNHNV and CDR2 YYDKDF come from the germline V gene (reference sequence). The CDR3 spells CATSRSVSTGELFF. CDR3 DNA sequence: TGTGCCACCAGCCGCTCAGTTAGCACCGGGGAGCTGTTTTTT. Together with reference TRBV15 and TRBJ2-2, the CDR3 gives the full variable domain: DAMVIQNPRYQVTQFGKPVTLSCSQTLNHNVMYWYQQKSSQAPKLLFHYYDKDFNNEADTPDNFQSRRPNTSFCFLDIRSPGLGDTAMYLCATSRSVSTGELFFGEGSRLTVL.

CDR3 sequence: CASSRTGEYEQYF. The DNA for the CDR3 is TGTGCCAGCAGCCGGACAGGGGAATACGAGCAGTACTTC. V usage is TRBV11-2 and J usage is TRBJ2-7, with 9 bases lining up with TRBD1. This CDR3 is built from 13 residues. After removal of 5 bases from V and 4 bases from J, the junction contained 3 bases not matched to a gene. Per the germline V gene, CDR1 is SGHAT and CDR2 is FQNNGV.

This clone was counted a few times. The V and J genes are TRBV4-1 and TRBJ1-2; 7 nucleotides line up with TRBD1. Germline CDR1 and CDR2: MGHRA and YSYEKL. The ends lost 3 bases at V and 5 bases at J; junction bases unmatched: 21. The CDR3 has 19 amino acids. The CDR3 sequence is CASSHGARVDRATRYGYTF. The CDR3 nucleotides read TGCGCCAGCAGCCATGGGGCGAGGGTTGACAGGGCTACGAGGTATGGCTACACCTTC.

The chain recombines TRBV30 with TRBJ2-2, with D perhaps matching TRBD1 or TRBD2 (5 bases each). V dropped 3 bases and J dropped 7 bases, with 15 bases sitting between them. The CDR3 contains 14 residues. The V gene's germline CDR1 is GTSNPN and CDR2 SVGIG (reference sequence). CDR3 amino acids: CAWRSRDVFGELFF. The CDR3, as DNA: TGTGCCTGGAGGTCCCGGGACGTTTTCGGGGAGCTGTTTTTT.

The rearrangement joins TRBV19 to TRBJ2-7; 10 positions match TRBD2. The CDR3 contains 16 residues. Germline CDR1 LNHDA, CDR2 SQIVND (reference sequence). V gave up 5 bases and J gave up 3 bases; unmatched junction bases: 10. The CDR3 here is CASSPGSGRAVYEQYF. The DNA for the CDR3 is TGTGCCAGTAGTCCCGGCAGCGGGAGGGCCGTCTACGAGCAGTACTTC.

CDR3 sequence reads: CASSQPGQGIYEQYF. The CDR3 DNA reads TGTGCCAGCAGTCAACCGGGACAGGGAATCTACGAGCAGTACTTC. This chain connects TRBV6-6 to TRBJ2-7, with 9 bases identical to TRBD1. Germline values: CDR1 MNHNY, CDR2 SVGAGI (reference sequence). V lost 5 bases to trimming and J lost 3 bases; unmatched junction nucleotides: 8. The CDR3 length is 15 residues.

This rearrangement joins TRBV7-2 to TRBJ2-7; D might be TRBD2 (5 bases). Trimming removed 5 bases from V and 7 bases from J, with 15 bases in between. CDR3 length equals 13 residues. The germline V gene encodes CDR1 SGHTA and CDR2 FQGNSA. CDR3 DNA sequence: TGTGCCAGCAGCCCAAATCACCGCGGGGAGCAGTACTTC. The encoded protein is CASSPNHRGEQYF.

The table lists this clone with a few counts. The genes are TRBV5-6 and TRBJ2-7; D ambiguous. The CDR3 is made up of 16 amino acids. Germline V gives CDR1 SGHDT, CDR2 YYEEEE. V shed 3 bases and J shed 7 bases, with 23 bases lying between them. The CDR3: CASSSKRWGLREEQYF. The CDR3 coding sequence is TGTGCCAGCAGCTCCAAAAGGTGGGGATTAAGGGAAGAGCAGTACTTC.

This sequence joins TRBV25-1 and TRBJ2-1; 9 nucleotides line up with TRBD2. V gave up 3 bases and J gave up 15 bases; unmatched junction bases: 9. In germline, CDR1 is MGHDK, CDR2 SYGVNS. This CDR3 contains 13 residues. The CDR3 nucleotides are TGTGCCAGCAGTGAGGGGCGGGAGGGTGGTCTGTTCTTC. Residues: CASSEGREGGLFF.

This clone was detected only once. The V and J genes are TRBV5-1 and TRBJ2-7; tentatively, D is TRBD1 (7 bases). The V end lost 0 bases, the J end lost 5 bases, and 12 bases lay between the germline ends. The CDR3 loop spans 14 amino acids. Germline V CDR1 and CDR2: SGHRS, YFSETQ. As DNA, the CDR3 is TGCGCCAGCAGCTTGGCCCCAGGGGGGAACGAGCAGTACTTC. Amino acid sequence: CASSLAPGGNEQYF.

CDR3 region: CASSPPGQVHYEQYF. CDR3 bases: TGTGCCAGCAGCCCACCGGGACAGGTTCATTACGAGCAGTACTTC. The chain has TRBV28 and TRBJ2-7; TRBD1 matches at 8 bases. CDR1 is MDHEN, CDR2 SYDVKM, per germline. V trimming: 6 bases; J trimming: 4 bases; junction bases outside the gene matches: 11. The length of the CDR3 is 15 residues. The whole variable domain, remainder taken from reference TRBV28 and TRBJ2-7, is DVKVTQSSRYLVKRTGEKVFLECVQDMDHENMFWYRQDPGLGLRLIYFSYDVKMKEKGDIPEGYSVSREKKERFSLILESASTNQTSMYLCASSPPGQVHYEQYFGPGTRLTVT.

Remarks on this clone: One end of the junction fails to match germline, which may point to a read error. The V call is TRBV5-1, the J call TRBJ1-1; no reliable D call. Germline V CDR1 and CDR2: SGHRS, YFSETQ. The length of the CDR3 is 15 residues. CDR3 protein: CAGSLATLMNTEAFF. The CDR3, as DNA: TGCGCCGGCAGCTTGGCAACACTTATGAACACTGAAGCTTTCTTT.

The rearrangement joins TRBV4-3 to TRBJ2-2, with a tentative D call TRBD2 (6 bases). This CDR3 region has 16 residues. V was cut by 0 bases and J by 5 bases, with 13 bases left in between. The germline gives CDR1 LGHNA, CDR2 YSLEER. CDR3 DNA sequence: TGCGCCAGCAGCCAAGATGCTCGGCGGGATACCGGGGAGCTGTTTTTT. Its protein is CASSQDARRDTGELFF.

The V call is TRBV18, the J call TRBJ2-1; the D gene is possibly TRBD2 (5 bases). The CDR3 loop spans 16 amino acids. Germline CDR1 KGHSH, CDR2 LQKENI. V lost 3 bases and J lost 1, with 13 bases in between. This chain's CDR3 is CASSPDSPASYNEQFF. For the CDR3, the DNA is TGTGCCAGCTCACCGGACTCGCCGGCGTCCTACAATGAGCAGTTCTTC.

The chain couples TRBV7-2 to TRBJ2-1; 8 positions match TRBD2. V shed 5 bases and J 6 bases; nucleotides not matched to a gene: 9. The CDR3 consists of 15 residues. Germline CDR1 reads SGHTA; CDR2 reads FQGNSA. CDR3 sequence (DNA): TGTGCCAGCAGCCCTACTAGCGGAAAGGGCAATGAGCAGTTCTTC. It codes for CASSPTSGKGNEQFF.

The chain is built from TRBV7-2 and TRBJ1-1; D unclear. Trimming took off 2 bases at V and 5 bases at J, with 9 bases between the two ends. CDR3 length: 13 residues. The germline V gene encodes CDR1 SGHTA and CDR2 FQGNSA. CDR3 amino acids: CASSLRSGTEAFF. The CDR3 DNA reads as TGTGCCAGCAGCTTACGGTCAGGAACTGAAGCTTTCTTT. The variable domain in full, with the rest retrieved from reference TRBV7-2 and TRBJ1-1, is GAGVSQSPSNKVTEKGKDVELRCDPISGHTALYWYRQSLGQGLEFLIYFQGNSAPDKSGLPSDRFSAERTGGSVSTLTIQRTQQEDSAVYLCASSLRSGTEAFFGQGTRLTVV.

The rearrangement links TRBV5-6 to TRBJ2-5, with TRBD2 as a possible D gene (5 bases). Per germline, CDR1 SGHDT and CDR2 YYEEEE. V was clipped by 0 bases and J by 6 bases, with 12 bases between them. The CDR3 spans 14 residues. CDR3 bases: TGTGCCAGCAGCTTGGCCCTAACGGGAAAGACCCAGTACTTC. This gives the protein CASSLALTGKTQYF.

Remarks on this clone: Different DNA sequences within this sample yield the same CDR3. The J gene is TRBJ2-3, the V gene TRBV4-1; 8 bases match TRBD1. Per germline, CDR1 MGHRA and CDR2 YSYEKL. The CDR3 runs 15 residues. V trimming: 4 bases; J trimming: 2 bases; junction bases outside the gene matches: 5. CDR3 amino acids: CASSPRQGSTDTQYF. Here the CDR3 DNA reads TGCGCCAGCAGCCCCAGACAGGGGTCCACAGATACGCAGTATTTT.

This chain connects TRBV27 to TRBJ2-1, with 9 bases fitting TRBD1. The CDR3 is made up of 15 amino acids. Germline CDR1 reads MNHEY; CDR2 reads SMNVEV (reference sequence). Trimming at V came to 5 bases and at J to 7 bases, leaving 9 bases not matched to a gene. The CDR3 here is CASSVRVDRGNEQFF. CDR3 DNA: TGTGCCAGCAGTGTCCGGGTCGACAGGGGGAATGAGCAGTTCTTC.